These 27 T cell receptor beta chains were all obtained from the same sample, sequenced in a study of identical twins. Each CDR3 protein is one row after TCRdb ran MiXCR on the 5' RACE reads. The table records 1.5 million or so distinct CDR3 sequences, under 35% of them present only once. The sample consisted of cord blood. Source of these receptors: a newborn girl in good health.

This clonotype has a handful of counts. The rearrangement links TRBV28 to TRBJ1-6; D not resolved. CDR1 and CDR2 (germline): MDHEN, SYDVKM. V lost 2 bases to trimming and J lost 0 bases, with 11 bases between them. The CDR3 length is 17 residues. The CDR3 spells CASSLPTVGSYNSPLHF. DNA for the CDR3: TGTGCCAGCAGTTTACCGACTGTTGGCTCCTATAATTCACCCCTCCACTTT.

To note about this clonotype: The junction differs from germline at one of its ends, possibly a read error. This rearrangement joins TRBV6-5 to TRBJ2-7; no definite D call. The CDR3 spans 9 residues. The germline CDR1 and CDR2 sequences are MNHEY and SVGAGI. The CDR3 is CVSSREQYF. Written as DNA, the CDR3 is TGTGTCAGCAGCCGGGAGCAGTACTTC.

This sequence joins TRBV12-3 or TRBV12-4 and TRBJ2-5, with TRBD2 matching 9 bases. V shed 2 bases and J 11 bases; nucleotides not matched to a gene: 15. This CDR3 contains 16 residues. CDR3 nucleotides: TGTGCCAGCAGTTTATCTGGCGGGGGGGCTAGGAATGAGCAGTACTTC. Protein sequence: CASSLSGGGARNEQYF.

The J gene is TRBJ2-7, the V gene TRBV20-1, with D hard to call. Germline V gene lookup returns CDR1 DFQATT and CDR2 SNEGSKA (reference sequence). The CDR3 consists of 14 residues. V shed 1 base and J shed 0 bases, with 10 bases lying between them. CDR3 nucleotide sequence: TGCAGTGCTAGAGCCCAGGACGGCTCCTACGAGCAGTACTTC. Translated, it gives CSARAQDGSYEQYF.

This clonotype was observed a handful of times. This chain links TRBV5-1 with TRBJ2-7; TRBD1 matches 7 bases. Germline trimming cut 1 base from V and 6 bases from J; bases unmatched to any gene: 1. Germline lookup yields CDR1 SGHRS and CDR2 YFSETQ. The CDR3 has 12 residues. The CDR3 nucleotides are TGCGCCAGCAGCTTGCAGGGGGTCGAGCAGTACTTC. Translating gives CASSLQGVEQYF.

V and J are TRBV28 and TRBJ1-6; no firm D call. V gave up 5 bases and J gave up 3 bases, with 11 bases separating them. This CDR3 region has 15 residues. Germline values: CDR1 MDHEN, CDR2 SYDVKM. CDR3 sequence reads: CASSPPAGYNSPLHF. As DNA, the CDR3 is TGTGCCAGCAGTCCCCCGGCAGGCTATAATTCACCCCTCCACTTT.

The chain has TRBV28 and TRBJ1-1, with 8 bases lining up with TRBD1. The V gene's germline CDR1 is MDHEN and CDR2 SYDVKM. V was pared by 6 bases and J by 1 base, with 4 bases of the junction left unmatched. CDR3 length: 14 residues. The CDR3 loop is CASSRRGRNTEAFF. As DNA, the CDR3 is TGTGCCAGCAGCCGCAGGGGGCGGAACACTGAAGCTTTCTTT.

This clonotype was counted ten times or more. The chain has TRBV6-1 and TRBJ1-2; 10 bases map to TRBD1. The CDR3 loop spans 13 amino acids. J gave up 7 bases and V 5 bases, and 4 bases lay outside the gene matches. Germline CDR1 MNHNS, CDR2 SASEGT. CDR3 amino acids: CASSNGQGGGYTF. The DNA for the CDR3 is TGTGCCAGCAGTAACGGACAGGGGGGTGGCTACACCTTC.

This clonotype was observed a few times. The chain couples TRBV28 to TRBJ2-7; 7 bases are a match to TRBD1. Germline V gene lookup returns CDR1 MDHEN and CDR2 SYDVKM. The CDR3 runs to 14 residues. Trimming cost V 10 bases and J 2 bases; bases outside gene matches: 11. The DNA of the CDR3 is TGTGCCACCAGAGACAGGGCGCTCCCCTACGAGCAGTACTTC. Translating it yields CATRDRALPYEQYF. The variable domain in full, completed from reference TRBV28 and TRBJ2-7, reads DVKVTQSSRYLVKRTGEKVFLECVQDMDHENMFWYRQDPGLGLRLIYFSYDVKMKEKGDIPEGYSVSREKKERFSLILESASTNQTSMYLCATRDRALPYEQYFGPGTRLTVT.

In this sample, this clonotype turned up a few times. This sequence joins TRBV9 and TRBJ1-2, with D unresolved. This CDR3 is 15 amino acids long. Germline V lookup: CDR1 SGDLS, CDR2 YYNGEE. The V end lost 0 bases, the J end lost 0 bases, and 9 bases lay between the germline ends. The CDR3, as DNA: TGTGCCAGCAGCGTAGTGACCCGAGCTAACTATGGCTACACCTTC. This gives the protein CASSVVTRANYGYTF.

The V call is TRBV3-1, the J call TRBJ1-6, with TRBD1 as a possible D gene (6 bases). From germline, CDR1 is LGHDT and CDR2 YNNKEL (reference sequence). This CDR3 is 17 amino acids long. V lost 4 bases and J 1 base, leaving 14 bases between the germline ends. CDR3 bases: TGTGCCAGCAGCCGTGACCCAGGGGCATCCTATAATTCACCCCTCCACTTT. This gives the protein CASSRDPGASYNSPLHF.

This chain connects TRBV9 to TRBJ2-7; 7 bases match TRBD2. The DNA end favors TRBJ2-5, so the J call may be wrong. The CDR3 length is 14 residues. The germline V gene has CDR1 SGDLS and CDR2 YYNGEE. CDR3 loop: CASSVEWGGETQYF. The CDR3 bases are TGTGCCAGCAGCGTTGAGTGGGGGGGAGAGACCCAGTACTTC.

This clonotype was observed many times. V and J are TRBV12-3 or TRBV12-4 and TRBJ1-2, with a weak D call TRBD1 (6 bases). With 0 bases removed from V and 4 bases from J, the gap between germline ends came to 9 bases. The CDR3 extends over 14 amino acids. In DNA form, the CDR3 reads TGTGCCAGCAGTTTAGCGCGGGGGCTCTATGGCTACACCTTC. Translating gives CASSLARGLYGYTF.

The chain recombines TRBV12-3 or TRBV12-4 with TRBJ1-5, with D unresolved. The CDR3 spans 13 residues. Trimming left V 8 bases short and J 6 bases short, with 14 bases between. The CDR3 protein is CASLRRGGQPQHF. The CDR3 DNA is TGTGCCAGCCTCAGACGTGGAGGTCAGCCCCAGCATTTT.

J is TRBJ2-7 and V is TRBV28; either TRBD1 or TRBD2 may supply D (6 bases each). The germline V gene encodes CDR1 MDHEN and CDR2 SYDVKM. There are 17 residues in the CDR3. The V and J ends lost 3 bases and 3 bases respectively, with 21 bases between them. The CDR3 nucleotides read TGTGCCAGCAGTTTCGGCAGTCGGGCAGGGGACTTCTACGAGCAGTACTTC. Protein: CASSFGSRAGDFYEQYF. The whole variable domain, filled in from reference TRBV28 and TRBJ2-7, reads DVKVTQSSRYLVKRTGEKVFLECVQDMDHENMFWYRQDPGLGLRLIYFSYDVKMKEKGDIPEGYSVSREKKERFSLILESASTNQTSMYLCASSFGSRAGDFYEQYFGPGTRLTVT.

This clonotype was seen only once. The rearrangement joins TRBV12-3 or TRBV12-4 to TRBJ2-3; 8 nucleotides align to TRBD1. Losses at the gene ends were 4 bases for V and 2 bases for J; bases not matched to a gene: 5. The CDR3 runs to 15 residues. CDR3: CASSWTGPITDTQYF. CDR3 DNA sequence: TGTGCCAGCAGTTGGACAGGGCCTATCACAGATACGCAGTATTTT.

The J gene is TRBJ2-1, the V gene TRBV7-8, with 8 bases lining up with TRBD1. V was clipped by 2 bases and J by 10 bases; unmatched bases: 7. The CDR3 length is 14 residues. Germline CDR1 SGHVS, CDR2 FQNEAQ. CDR3 amino acids: CASSLFRGQAEQFF. The CDR3 DNA is TGTGCCAGCAGCTTATTCAGGGGGCAGGCCGAGCAGTTCTTC.

To note about this clonotype: The junction departs from the called germline gene at one end, perhaps through a read error. This sequence joins TRBV10-3 and TRBJ1-5, with D possibly TRBD1 on 5 matching bases. CDR3 length: 13 amino acids. Germline CDR1 and CDR2: ENHRY and SYGVKD. The CDR3 loop is CALSRDRNQPQHF. The CDR3 coding sequence is TGTGCCCTCAGCAGGGATCGCAATCAGCCCCAGCATTTT.

This chain uses TRBV6-2 or TRBV6-3 with TRBJ2-1, with TRBD1 matching 10 bases. This CDR3 has 14 amino acids. The junction had 6 bases not matched to a gene; V was cut back by 6 bases and J by 7 bases. Germline V gene lookup returns CDR1 MNHEY and CDR2 SVGEGT. The CDR3 nucleotides read TGTGCCAGCAGATCGACAGGGGGCAAGAATGAGCAGTTCTTC. Amino acid sequence: CASRSTGGKNEQFF.

This clonotype was seen at least ten times. The chain employs TRBV20-1 and TRBJ1-2, with D tentatively TRBD1 (5 bases). The CDR3 has 13 amino acids. The germline V gene encodes CDR1 DFQATT and CDR2 SNEGSKA (reference sequence). The CDR3 loop is CSAGTAANYGYTF. The CDR3 DNA sequence: TGCAGCGCGGGGACGGCAGCTAACTATGGCTACACCTTC.

A few counts support this clonotype. This chain links TRBV6-6 with TRBJ2-7, with 7 bases matching TRBD2. From germline, CDR1 is MNHNY and CDR2 SVGAGI (reference sequence). V shed 2 bases, J shed 3 bases, and the junction held 7 bases outside the gene matches. CDR3 length: 15 residues. The CDR3: CASSYTSLANYEQYF. For the CDR3, the DNA is TGTGCCAGCAGTTACACCTCACTAGCGAACTACGAGCAGTACTTC.

The V and J genes are TRBV20-1 and TRBJ2-4; 8 positions agree with TRBD1. Per germline, CDR1 DFQATT and CDR2 SNEGSKA (reference sequence). The CDR3 has 15 amino acids. J lost 6 bases, V lost 1 base, and 8 bases had no gene match. The CDR3 DNA sequence: TGCAGTGCTAGAGGGGCCCAAACAGGGGGAAACATTCAGTACTTC. Translating gives CSARGAQTGGNIQYF.

The chain combines TRBV11-2 with TRBJ2-1; 10 bases are shared with TRBD1. This CDR3 is built from 16 residues. V gave up 2 bases and J gave up 8 bases; unmatched junction bases: 9. Germline loops: CDR1 SGHAT, CDR2 FQNNGV. The CDR3 DNA reads TGTGCCAGCAGCTTAAGAGGACAGGGGGTCTCGGATGAGCAGTTCTTC. This gives the protein CASSLRGQGVSDEQFF.

Worth noting for this clonotype: One end of the junction is discordant with germline, which a read error may explain. The rearrangement links TRBV6-6 to TRBJ2-5, with D unclear. Germline V gene lookup returns CDR1 MNHNY and CDR2 SVGAGI (reference sequence). The CDR3 loop spans 14 amino acids. The CDR3 reads CASSRNSFQEAQYF. The CDR3 region has the DNA TGTGCCAGCAGCCGCAACAGTTTCCAAGAGGCCCAGTACTTC.

The rearrangement joins TRBV7-9 to TRBJ1-1; TRBD1 matches 7 bases. Germline V CDR1 and CDR2: SEHNR, FQNEAQ (reference sequence). The CDR3 spans 15 residues. Unmatched junction bases numbered 6, after V lost 1 base and J lost 4 bases. The CDR3 bases are TGTGCCAGCAGCTTAGAAACAGGGGTGGGCACTGAAGCTTTCTTT. It translates to CASSLETGVGTEAFF.

The chain employs TRBV15 and TRBJ2-1, with a tentative D call TRBD2 (5 bases). V lost 1 base and J lost 3, with 7 bases in between. Germline V gene sequence: CDR1 LNHNV, CDR2 YYDKDF (reference sequence). The CDR3 sequence is 14 residues long. This chain's CDR3 is CATSRGGLYNEQFF. CDR3 DNA: TGTGCCACCAGCAGAGGTGGACTCTACAATGAGCAGTTCTTC.

V is TRBV20-1 and J is TRBJ2-1, with unresolved D. Germline V gene data show CDR1 as DFQATT and CDR2 as SNEGSKA (reference sequence). The CDR3 runs to 13 residues. Deletions cut 6 bases from V and 2 bases from J, with 11 bases between. CDR3 sequence reads: CSAPPPPYNEQFF. The CDR3 nucleotides are TGCAGTGCCCCTCCACCTCCCTACAATGAGCAGTTCTTC.